These T cell receptor beta chains were read from a single sample in a study of response to subunit inactivated influenza vaccine. TCRdb re-derived calls from the RT-PCR reads in MiXCR, one entry per CDR3 protein. Of 550,000 to 800,000 distinct CDR3 sequences in the sample, approximately 15% were seen once. This specimen was PBMCs from blood, taken less than 15 days before vaccination. Receptor source: a man aged 50 to 60 who received an inactivated influenza vaccine. Both conserved end residues are part of each CDR3. The order of the fields is V gene, clone size, J gene, D gene, CDR3 length, CDR3 DNA, CDR3 protein. D genes are given only for firm matches. Expanded clones are given a class, and other clones once, few, many or no size at all.

v_gene: TRBV2
abundance: NA
j_gene: TRBJ1-5
d_gene: TRBD1
len: 13
CDR3nt: TGTGCCAGCACCGGGACAGGAGGTCAGCCCCAGCATTTT
CDR3aa: CASTGTGGQPQHF

v_gene: TRBV29-1
abundance: few
j_gene: TRBJ2-1
d_gene: TRBD2
len: 13
CDR3nt: TGCAGCGTTGGATCCGGACTAGCGGGAGGCCAATTCTTC
CDR3aa: CSVGSGLAGGQFF

v_gene: TRBV7-8
abundance: many
j_gene: TRBJ2-1
d_gene: NA
len: 12
CDR3nt: TGTGCCAGCGGAAGTCCAGGCAATGAGCAGTTCTTC
CDR3aa: CASGSPGNEQFF

v_gene: TRBV7-2
abundance: once
j_gene: TRBJ2-4
d_gene: TRBD2
len: 15
CDR3nt: TGTGCCAGCAGCTCGGGGGGGCTGACCAAAAACATTCAGTACTTC
CDR3aa: CASSSGGLTKNIQYF

v_gene: TRBV9
abundance: few
j_gene: TRBJ1-1
d_gene: NA
len: 15
CDR3nt: TGTGCCAGCAGCGTAGGTGAGGGTATGAACACTGAAGCTTTCTTT
CDR3aa: CASSVGEGMNTEAFF

v_gene: TRBV3-1
abundance: NA
j_gene: TRBJ1-4
d_gene: TRBD1
len: 18
CDR3nt: TGTGCCAGCAGCCAAACCCCGGGACAGAGCCCATTGAATGAAAAACTGTTTTTT
CDR3aa: CASSQTPGQSPLNEKLFF

v_gene: TRBV14
abundance: NA
j_gene: TRBJ2-1
d_gene: TRBD2
len: 13
CDR3nt: TGTGCCAGCAGCCAAGAGATAGCGGGACGGCAGTTCTTC
CDR3aa: CASSQEIAGRQFF

v_gene: TRBV30
abundance: NA
j_gene: TRBJ1-2
d_gene: NA
len: 12
CDR3nt: TGTGCCTGGGAGAGAAGCCCACATCGCTACACCTTC
CDR3aa: CAWERSPHRYTF

v_gene: TRBV5-1
abundance: NA
j_gene: TRBJ2-3
d_gene: NA
len: 14
CDR3nt: TGCGCCAGCAGCCGAGGGGGAAACACAGATACGCAGTATTTT
CDR3aa: CASSRGGNTDTQYF

v_gene: TRBV7-2
abundance: NA
j_gene: TRBJ2-5
d_gene: NA
len: 15
CDR3nt: TGTGCCAGCAGCTTCTACCAGAGTTTACAAGAGACCCAGTACTTC
CDR3aa: CASSFYQSLQETQYF

v_gene: TRBV5-1
abundance: few
j_gene: TRBJ2-6
d_gene: NA
len: 15
CDR3nt: TGTGCCAGCAGCCTCGCGTCCTCTGGGGCCAACGTCCTGACTTTC
CDR3aa: CASSLASSGANVLTF

v_gene: TRBV6-2/TRBV6-3
abundance: NA
j_gene: TRBJ2-5
d_gene: NA
len: 12
CDR3nt: TGTGCCAGCAAACGGGGAGAAGAGACCCAGTACTTC
CDR3aa: CASKRGEETQYF

v_gene: TRBV4-1
abundance: few
j_gene: TRBJ2-2
d_gene: NA
len: 15
CDR3nt: TGCGCCAGCAGCCAAGAGAAAGCCGTAACCGGGGAGCTGTTTTTT
CDR3aa: CASSQEKAVTGELFF

v_gene: TRBV4-3
abundance: many
j_gene: TRBJ2-2
d_gene: TRBD2
len: 17
CDR3nt: TGCGCCAGCAGCCAAGAAAAAGCGGGGGCGCTATCCGGGGAGCTGTTTTTT
CDR3aa: CASSQEKAGALSGELFF

v_gene: TRBV7-2
abundance: NA
j_gene: TRBJ2-4
d_gene: NA
len: 15
CDR3nt: TGTGCCAGCAGCTCTAAGGGCTGGGACAAAAACATTCAGTACTTC
CDR3aa: CASSSKGWDKNIQYF

v_gene: TRBV27
abundance: NA
j_gene: TRBJ1-2
d_gene: NA
len: 20
CDR3nt: TGTGCCAGCAGTCGTATCCTTCACCTGGATCGGACAGCAAGGAACTATGGCTACACCTTC
CDR3aa: CASSRILHLDRTARNYGYTF